This T cell receptor beta chain comes out of a study of shared clonotypes between healthy human individuals. Germline values: CDR1 MDHEN, CDR2 SYDVKM. The CDR3 is made up of 14 amino acids. Recent acute infections and vaccinations were absent in the healthy HIV-negative adult donors. Concerning this clone itself: Its target is unknown. The junction differs from germline at one of its ends, possibly a read error.

The study ran the assay at deep level. Clones were read by immunoSEQ multiplex PCR, and TCRdb kept only the in-frame ones, dropping some. The sample holds around 750,000 clones; over 65% are singletons and the top ten take 1.5% to 2%. General study findings and limits: In the sorted subsets, rarefaction showed sequencing was incomplete despite large depth. Donor clonotype sharing was expected to depend on sequencing depth.

The gene calls are TRBV28 and TRBJ2-7; 9 bases line up with TRBD2. This TCR was recovered from a woman in her 30s in good health. The sequencing input was memory CD4+ T cells sorted from blood. Subset: CD45RA-negative fraction. For the CDR3, the DNA is TGTGCCAGCATTTTAAGACTAGCGGAGGGCGAGCAGTACTTC. It yields the protein CASILRLAEGEQYF. Supplemented by reference TRBV28 and TRBJ2-7, the full variable domain reads DVKVTQSSRYLVKRTGEKVFLECVQDMDHENMFWYRQDPGLGLRLIYFSYDVKMKEKGDIPEGYSVSREKKERFSLILESASTNQTSMYLCASILRLAEGEQYFGPGTRLTVT.